This entry features one TCR beta chain sequence. The sample belongs to a study of blood T cell repertoires in COVID-19. The wider study: Nucleic acid was either cDNA or gDNA, and it came from T cells, B-cell-depleted T cells, or PBMCs.

From germline, CDR1 is LNHDA and CDR2 SQIVND (reference sequence). Deletions cut 6 bases from V and 0 bases from J, with 9 bases between. The CDR3 contains 14 residues. Recovered status applied to Cohort 3 donors who had two consecutive negative PCRs. It also applied to those with clearance or with symptom resolution. Original handling: Amplified reference gene primers provided the basis for estimating nucleated cell counts. Sequencing was performed with immunoSEQ multiplex PCR; in TCRdb, only in-frame clones are kept and a portion is missing. The DNA gave D and trimming, while V, J and clone size come from that table. The profile shows about half a million clones, 75% to 90% of them singletons.

The sequenced sample consisted of PBMCs or T cells enriched from blood (not recorded which). This sequence joins TRBV19 and TRBJ1-3; D not resolved. The clonotype was recovered from a woman aged 55-75 years who had recovered from COVID-19. The CDR3 region is CASRGVGSGNTIYF. The CDR3 DNA reads as TGTGCCAGTAGGGGCGTAGGCTCTGGAAACACCATATATTTT.